One T cell receptor (beta chain) is described in this entry. This clone was seen a handful of times. Its specific antigen is unknown. No per-base quality is available; no much larger clone lies one base away. This record belongs to a study of blood T cell repertoires in COVID-19 (dated by TCRdb to about 2020). Notes on the research overall: Samples covering the acute and convalescent phases of COVID-19 were provided by collaborators in the United States, Italy and Spain. The material from the prospective study consisted of cDNA or gDNA derived from T cells, B-cell-depleted T cells, or PBMCs. Subjects who had been exposed to COVID-19, were actively infected with it, or had recovered from it provided the deeply sampled blood TCRbeta repertoires that made up the dataset. A freely available public database, intended as a resource for researchers studying the immune response to SARS-CoV-2, is where the repertoires were released. Samples came from the ongoing ImmuneRACE study (first 160 participants) plus 1,254 subjects from 6 global collaborators. Nearly every sample came with metadata listing a de-identified subject ID, COVID-19 status, age in years and sex. Where HLA class I and class II types were available, the types were taken from metadata supplied by the sample provider, not from assay-based typing.

The germline V gene encodes CDR1 KGHSH and CDR2 LQKENI. V loses 3 bases, J loses 6 bases, and the germline ends lie 14 bases apart. CDR3 length: 14 amino acids, cysteine to phenylalanine. The DNA shown is the 42-base CDR3, in frame from base 1. General study outcomes and caveats: The quantity of clinical and demographic metadata differed by source and by participant and was supplied without curation.

The immunoSEQ Assay, a bias-controlled multiplex PCR, was used to amplify TCRbeta CDR3 regions from genomic DNA. The study's own analysis went as follows. The number of nucleated cells in each sample was estimated from the amplification of reference gene primers within the assay. To quantify the absolute abundance of each unique TCRbeta CDR3 rearrangement, sequence reads were collapsed and filtered. Productive Simpson clonality was computed per sample as the square root of Simpson's diversity index over productive rearrangements. TCRdb obtained this table from immuneACCESS and retained in-frame rearrangements with V and J assigned. These tables miss some clones; where compared with another copy, unresolved V genes account for less than half of the shortfall, and the remainder is unexplained. That table supplies the V and J calls and clone size; D and trimming were determined from the DNA. The sample data list under 130,000 clones, and around four fifths of these were observed just once. The ten biggest clones cover approximately 19% of the sample.

Collaborating institutions collected whole blood in K2EDTA tubes following their own protocols. For TCRbeta analysis, collaborators shipped samples in one of three forms: frozen whole blood, isolated PBMCs, or DNA extracted from either of those sample types. This receptor was obtained from a woman in her 70s with acute or convalescent COVID-19. The chain couples TRBV18 to TRBJ1-2; D gene: possibly TRBD1, on 5 matching bases. Sequencing was performed on peripheral blood. The CDR3 protein: CASSPAGPTDGYTF. The nucleotides read TGTGCCAGCTCACCGGCGGGACCGACAGATGGCTACACCTTC.